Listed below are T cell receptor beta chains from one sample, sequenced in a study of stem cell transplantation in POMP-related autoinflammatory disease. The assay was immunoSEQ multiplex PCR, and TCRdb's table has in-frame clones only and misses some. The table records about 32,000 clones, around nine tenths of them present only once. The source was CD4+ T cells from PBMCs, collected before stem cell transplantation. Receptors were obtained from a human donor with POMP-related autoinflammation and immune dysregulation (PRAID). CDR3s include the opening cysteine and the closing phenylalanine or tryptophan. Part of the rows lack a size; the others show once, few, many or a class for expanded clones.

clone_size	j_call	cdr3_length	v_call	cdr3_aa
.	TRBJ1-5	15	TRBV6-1	CASSLFDRGNQPQHF
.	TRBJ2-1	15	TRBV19	CASSITLAGKDEQFF
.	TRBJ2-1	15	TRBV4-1	CASSQDPLAGDEQFF
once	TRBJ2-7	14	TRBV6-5	CASSEGGYAYEQYF
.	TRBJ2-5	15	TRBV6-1	CASQLTGGELETQYF
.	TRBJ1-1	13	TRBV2	CASIPRGGLEAFF
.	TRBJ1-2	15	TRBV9	CASSVGWGQNYGYTF
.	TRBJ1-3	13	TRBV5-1	CASSSDRGNTIYF
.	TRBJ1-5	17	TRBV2	CASSGWRPSPGGQPQHF
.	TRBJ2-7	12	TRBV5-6	CASSFRGYEQYF
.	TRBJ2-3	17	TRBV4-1	CASSQGRRGGRDDTQYF
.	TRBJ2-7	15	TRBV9	CASSVDAGQYYEQYF
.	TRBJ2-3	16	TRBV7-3	CASSLIGGQGQDTQYF
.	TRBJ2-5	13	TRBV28	CASSLGGGETQYF
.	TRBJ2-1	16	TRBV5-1	CASSPRTSGDYNEQFF
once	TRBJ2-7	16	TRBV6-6	CASVGLAGERAYEQYF
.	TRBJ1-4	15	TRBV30	CAWSPPASTNEKLFF
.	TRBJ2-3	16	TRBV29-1	CSVVDWDSPYTDTQYF
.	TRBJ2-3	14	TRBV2	CASSGSPETDTQYF
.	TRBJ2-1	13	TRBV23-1	CAASGRARDEQFF
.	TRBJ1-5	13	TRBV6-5	CASRDGRDKPQHF
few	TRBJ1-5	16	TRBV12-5	CASGPPDRRGPEPQHF
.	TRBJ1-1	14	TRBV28	CASSLVTGNAEAFF
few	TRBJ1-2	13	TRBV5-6	CASSLWGNYGYTF
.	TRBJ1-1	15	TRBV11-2	CASSLEGQANTEAFF
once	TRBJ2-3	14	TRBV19	CASSRQVSTDTQYF
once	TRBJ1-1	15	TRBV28	CASYTGPAGVTEAFF
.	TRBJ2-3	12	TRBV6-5	CASSFGGDTQYF
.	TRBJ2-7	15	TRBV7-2	CASSLRDRGFYEQYF
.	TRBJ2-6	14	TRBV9	CASSEGAGANVLTF
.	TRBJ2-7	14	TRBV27	CASRFQGAGNEQYF
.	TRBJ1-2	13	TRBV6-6	CASSMTANYGYTF
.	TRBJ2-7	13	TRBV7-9	CASSAGAVGEQYF
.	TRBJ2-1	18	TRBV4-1	CASSQGGLIGPRHPSRFF
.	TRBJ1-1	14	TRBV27	CASSLKYRETEAFF
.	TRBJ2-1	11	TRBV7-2	CASTPLHEQFF
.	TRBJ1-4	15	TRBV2	CASSSMDATNEKLFF
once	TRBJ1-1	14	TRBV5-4	CASSEGGGNTEAFF
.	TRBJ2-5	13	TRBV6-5	CASRSLGWETQYF
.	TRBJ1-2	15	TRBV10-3	CAISLSTGTGSGYTF
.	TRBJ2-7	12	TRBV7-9	CASSGDSNEQYF
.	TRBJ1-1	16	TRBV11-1	CASSPLWDRENTEAFF
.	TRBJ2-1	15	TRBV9	CASSYRLAGYNEQFF
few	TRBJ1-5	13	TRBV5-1	CASSLDSNQPQHF
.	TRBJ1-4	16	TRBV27	CASSFRQGATNEKLFF
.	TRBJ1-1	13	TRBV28	CASLQGDYAEAFF
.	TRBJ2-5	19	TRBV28	CASSFLGGVNRGIQETQYF
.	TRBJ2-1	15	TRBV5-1	CASSLVPGQYNEQFF
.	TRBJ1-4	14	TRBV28	CASSRQATNEKLFF
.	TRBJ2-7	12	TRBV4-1	CASSHPGIEQYF
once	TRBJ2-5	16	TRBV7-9	CASSKPRPSRSETQYF
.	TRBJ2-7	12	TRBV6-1	CASSTGGSEQYF
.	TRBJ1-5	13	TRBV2	CASGPVRTQPQHF
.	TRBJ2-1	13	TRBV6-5	CASSPTGADEQFF
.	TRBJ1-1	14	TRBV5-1	CASSLGTGYTEAFF
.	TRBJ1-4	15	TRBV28	CASRAQGARFEKLFF
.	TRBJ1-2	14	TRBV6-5	CASRETGASYGYTF
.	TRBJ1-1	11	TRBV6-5	CASRRDVEAFF
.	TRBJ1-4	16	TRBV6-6	CASSYSPESVGEKLFF